A single sample gave rise to the 9 T cell receptor beta chains below, sequenced in a study of metastatic and nonmetastatic thyroid tumors. Patients underwent thyroid surgery, and none had received any treatment before it. With MiXCR, TCRdb reprocessed the PCR reads. In the table there are roughly 93,000 clones, approximately 12% of which are singletons. Sequenced material: blood. The receptors here all came from a female donor with papillary thyroid cancer or a benign thyroid nodule (not recorded which). Some clones in this sample may be carry-over from other donors' samples.

This clone was counted at least ten times. The J gene is TRBJ2-2, the V gene TRBV5-6; a possible D gene is TRBD1 (6 bases). The CDR3 runs 17 residues. V lost 3 bases and J 1 base, leaving 16 bases between the germline ends. The germline V gene has CDR1 SGHDT and CDR2 YYEEEE. The DNA for the CDR3 is TGTGCCAGCAGCTGGGTATCGGGACACCGGAACACCGGGGAGCTGTTTTTT. Its protein product is CASSWVSGHRNTGELFF.

Many counts were recorded for this clone. J is TRBJ2-7 and V is TRBV19; 7 nucleotides match TRBD1. Per the germline V gene, CDR1 is LNHDA and CDR2 is SQIVND (reference sequence). Unmatched junction bases numbered 6, after V lost 3 bases and J lost 1 base. This CDR3 is 15 amino acids long. This CDR3 is CASSISGQASYEQYF. Here the CDR3 DNA reads TGTGCCAGTAGTATCTCTGGACAGGCGTCCTACGAGCAGTACTTC.

This clone showed up many times. The genes are TRBV28 and TRBJ1-5; D gene ambiguous. Deletions cut 2 bases from V and 6 bases from J, with 5 bases between. The germline gives CDR1 MDHEN, CDR2 SYDVKM. This CDR3 is built from 12 residues. The CDR3 is CASSLASQPQHF. The CDR3 DNA is TGTGCCAGCAGTTTAGCTAGTCAGCCCCAGCATTTT.

This rearrangement joins TRBV7-6 to TRBJ2-3; the D is unclear. Germline loops: CDR1 SGHVS, CDR2 FNYEAQ. This CDR3 is built from 18 residues. V lost 6 bases and J lost 0, with 22 bases in between. This CDR3 reads CASSLIPLITVSTDTQYF. CDR3 sequence (DNA): TGTGCCAGCAGTTTAATACCCCTTATAACGGTTAGCACAGATACGCAGTATTTT.

This clone has at least ten counts. The rearrangement joins TRBV19 to TRBJ2-3; no definite D call. The germline gives CDR1 LNHDA, CDR2 SQIVND (reference sequence). V lost 8 bases, J lost 6 bases, and 9 bases lay in between. The CDR3 consists of 11 residues. The CDR3 loop reads CASSLQDTQYF. CDR3 sequence (DNA): TGTGCCAGTTCCTTGCAGGATACGCAGTATTTT.

This clone was found many times. The chain joins TRBV14 to TRBJ1-1; D gene uncertain. The CDR3 covers 13 residues. V gave up 3 bases and J gave up 1 base, with 6 bases separating them. Germline V gene lookup returns CDR1 SGHDN and CDR2 FVKESK. The CDR3 reads CASSQGRNTEAFF. DNA of the CDR3: TGTGCCAGCAGCCAGGGTAGGAACACTGAAGCTTTCTTT.

Turning to this clone: Just one base apart from a much larger clone, this may be a read error. CDR3: CASIPGQGGEQYF. The CDR3 coding sequence is TGCGCCAGCATTCCAGGACAGGGCGGCGAGCAGTACTTC. This chain uses TRBV5-1 with TRBJ2-7, with 8 nucleotides matching TRBD1. This CDR3 is 13 amino acids long. Germline V gene data show CDR1 as SGHRS and CDR2 as YFSETQ. The V gene end was trimmed by 6 bases and the J gene end by 6 bases; junction bases not matched to a gene: 8.

In this sample, this clone turned up many times. The chain uses TRBV19 and TRBJ1-5; a weak D match, TRBD1 (5 bases). The germline gives CDR1 LNHDA, CDR2 SQIVND (reference sequence). The germline V and J ends were trimmed by 6 bases and 0 bases, with 15 bases remaining between them. The CDR3 contains 16 residues. Here the CDR3 reads CASRLGGSASNQPQHF. The CDR3 nucleotides read TGTGCCAGTAGGCTGGGGGGGTCGGCTAGCAATCAGCCCCAGCATTTT.

Ten or more counts support this clone. A read error may account for a junction end that differs from germline. The rearrangement joins TRBV27 to TRBJ2-3; the D is unclear. Germline values: CDR1 MNHEY, CDR2 SMNVEV (reference sequence). The CDR3 runs 10 residues. As DNA, the CDR3 is TGTGCCAGCAGTTTACTACGCCCTATCTTT. Its protein is CASSLLRPIF.